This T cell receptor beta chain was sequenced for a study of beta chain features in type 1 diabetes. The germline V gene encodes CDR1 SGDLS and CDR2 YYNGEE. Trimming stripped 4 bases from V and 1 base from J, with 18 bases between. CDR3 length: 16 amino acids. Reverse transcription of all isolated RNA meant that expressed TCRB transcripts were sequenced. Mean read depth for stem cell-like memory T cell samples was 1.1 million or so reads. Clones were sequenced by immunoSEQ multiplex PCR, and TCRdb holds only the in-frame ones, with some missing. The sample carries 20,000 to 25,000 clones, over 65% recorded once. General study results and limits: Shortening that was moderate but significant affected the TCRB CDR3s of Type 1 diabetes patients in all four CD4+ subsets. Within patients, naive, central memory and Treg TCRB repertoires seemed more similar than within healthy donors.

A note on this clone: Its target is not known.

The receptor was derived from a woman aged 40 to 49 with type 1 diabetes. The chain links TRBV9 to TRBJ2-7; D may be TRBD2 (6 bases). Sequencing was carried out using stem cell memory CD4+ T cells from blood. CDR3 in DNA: TGTGCCAGCAGCATAGGGAGGAGTTCGCCGTCCTACGAGCAGTACTTC. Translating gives CASSIGRSSPSYEQYF. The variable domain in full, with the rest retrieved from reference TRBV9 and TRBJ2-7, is DSGVTQTPKHLITATGQRVTLRCSPRSGDLSVYWYQQSLDQGLQFLIQYYNGEERAKGNILERFSAQQFPDLHSELNLSSLELGDSALYFCASSIGRSSPSYEQYFGPGTRLTVT.